This T cell receptor beta chain was profiled in a study of human T cells and chemical hapten exposure. Time point described: pre-sensitization, week 0. Noted treatment: therapeutic diphenylcyclopropenone sensitization with weekly scalp DPC. TCRdb fed the RACE reads into MiXCR, producing one record per CDR3 protein. Here the sample spans around 57,000 distinct CDR3 sequences, 10% to 12% being singletons. This clonotype was picked up many times. CDR3 length: 14 amino acids. Trimming pared 0 bases from V and 5 bases from J, leaving 5 bases between. CDR1 is MNHEY, CDR2 SVGAGI, per germline. The chain carries TRBV6-5 and TRBJ1-6, with a weak D call TRBD1 (5 bases). Sequencing used whole blood, obtained in connection with sensitization to the hapten diphenylcyclopropenone (DPC). This receptor was taken from a woman aged 40 to 49 with alopecia areata. Some clones in this sample may be carry-over from other donors' samples. As DNA, the CDR3 is TGTGCCAGCAGTTACTCGACAGATAATTCACCCCTCCACTTT. Protein product: CASSYSTDNSPLHF.